Listed here are 26 T cell receptor beta chains from one sample, sequenced in a study of blood T cell repertoires in COVID-19. This table comes from immunoSEQ multiplex PCR, and its TCRdb copy is limited to in-frame clones, with some not included. The sample lists about 100,000 clones, more than 85% occurring once. The sample taken for sequencing was peripheral blood. The receptor set was obtained from a man in his thirties or forties in a cohort sampled during active COVID-19.

This clone was detected once. The chain employs TRBV6-1 and TRBJ1-1, with 7 bases matching TRBD1. Germline V lookup: CDR1 MNHNS, CDR2 SASEGT. J was trimmed by 1 base and V by 4 bases; bases with no gene match: 9. The CDR3 has 16 residues. CDR3 sequence reads: CASSGILRGANTEAFF. As DNA, the CDR3 is TGTGCCAGCAGTGGGATCCTCAGGGGGGCGAACACTGAAGCTTTCTTT.

The V gene is TRBV5-1, the J gene TRBJ1-1; 7 bases fit TRBD1. The germline V gene has CDR1 SGHRS and CDR2 YFSETQ. J was trimmed by 3 bases and V by 4 bases; bases with no gene match: 6. The CDR3 is made up of 14 amino acids. CDR3 coding DNA: TGCGCCAGCAGCAGGGGGCAGGGAGACACTGAAGCTTTCTTT. Its protein product is CASSRGQGDTEAFF.

The gene calls are TRBV15 and TRBJ2-2; 7 nucleotides align to TRBD1. CDR1 and CDR2 from the germline V gene are LNHNV and YYDKDF (reference sequence). J gave up 2 bases and V 5 bases, and 5 bases lay outside the gene matches. There are 15 residues in the CDR3. The CDR3, as DNA: TGTGCCACCAGCCAGGGACAGAGAAACACCGGGGAGCTGTTTTTT. This sequence encodes CATSQGQRNTGELFF.

The chain couples TRBV27 to TRBJ1-1; maybe TRBD1 (6 bases). This CDR3 spans 13 amino acids. V was clipped by 5 bases and J by 5 bases, with 12 bases between them. Germline V lookup: CDR1 MNHEY, CDR2 SMNVEV (reference sequence). CDR3 in DNA: TGTGCCAGCAGTCTCAACAGGGAAACTGAAGCTTTCTTT. As protein: CASSLNRETEAFF.

The sample holds a few counts of this clone. The V and J genes are TRBV18 and TRBJ1-5; D unresolved. This CDR3 spans 14 amino acids. CDR1 is KGHSH and CDR2 is LQKENI in the germline V gene. The germline V and J ends were trimmed by 0 bases and 7 bases, with 10 bases remaining between them. CDR3 in DNA: TGTGCCAGCTCACCACCGCCCCCCGCGCAGCCCCAGCATTTT. Translated, it gives CASSPPPPAQPQHF.

About this clone: The same CDR3 can be traced to other DNA sequences in this sample. This chain links TRBV18 with TRBJ1-6; TRBD1 is a possible D gene (6 bases). Germline assignment: CDR1 KGHSH and CDR2 LQKENI. The CDR3 runs to 14 residues. Trimming took 2 bases from V and 8 from J, leaving 10 bases between them. CDR3 in DNA: TGTGCCAGCTCACCATTGGACAGAGATTCACCCCTCCACTTT. Translated, it gives CASSPLDRDSPLHF.

The chain uses TRBV7-9 and TRBJ1-2; 7 bases fit TRBD1. Germline V CDR1 and CDR2: SEHNR, FQNEAQ (reference sequence). V was clipped by 5 bases and J by 1 base; unmatched bases: 10. The CDR3 sequence is 16 residues long. Written as DNA, the CDR3 is TGTGCCAGCAGCACGACCGGGACAGCAGATAACTATGGCTACACCTTC. It yields the protein CASSTTGTADNYGYTF.

This clone occurred a few times. The chain links TRBV5-1 to TRBJ1-4, with a tentative D call TRBD1 (5 bases). Germline CDR1 and CDR2: SGHRS and YFSETQ. V was clipped by 3 bases and J by 2 bases, with 11 bases between them. The CDR3 spans 15 residues. CDR3 in amino acids: CASSYGAQTNEKLFF. For the CDR3, the DNA is TGCGCCAGCAGCTATGGGGCACAGACTAATGAAAAACTGTTTTTT.

The chain is built from TRBV18 and TRBJ2-2; 9 bases align to TRBD2. The CDR3 has 15 amino acids. Germline assignment: CDR1 KGHSH and CDR2 LQKENI. After removal of 8 bases from V and 3 bases from J, the junction contained 7 bases not matched to a gene. The CDR3 spells CASTMLAGHTGELFF. The CDR3 nucleotides are TGTGCCAGCACCATGCTAGCGGGGCACACCGGGGAGCTGTTTTTT.

The rearrangement uses TRBV5-1 and TRBJ2-3, with 9 bases aligning to TRBD2. The germline gives CDR1 SGHRS, CDR2 YFSETQ. The CDR3 spans 16 residues. Trimming cost V 0 bases and J 6 bases; bases outside gene matches: 8. CDR3 sequence reads: CASSLERGASLDTQYF. The CDR3 bases are TGCGCCAGCAGCTTGGAGCGGGGGGCCTCCTTGGATACGCAGTATTTT.

The chain uses TRBV6-5 and TRBJ2-5, with 11 nucleotides matching TRBD1. This CDR3 is built from 16 residues. The V gene end was trimmed by 4 bases and the J gene end by 5 bases; junction bases not matched to a gene: 9. The V gene's germline CDR1 is MNHEY and CDR2 SVGAGI. CDR3 sequence: CASSFTGTGGFETQYF. The CDR3 DNA reads as TGTGCCAGCAGTTTCACCGGGACAGGGGGGTTCGAGACCCAGTACTTC.

The CDR3 loop is CASTTGSYGYTF. In DNA, the CDR3 is TGTGCCAGCACCACAGGTTCCTATGGCTACACCTTC. The genes are TRBV2 and TRBJ1-2, with D perhaps matching TRBD1 (5 bases). The CDR3 is made up of 12 amino acids. The germline V gene has CDR1 SNHLY and CDR2 FYNNEI. Trimming pared 7 bases from V and 4 bases from J, leaving 10 bases between. Full variable domain (remainder filled in from reference TRBV2 and TRBJ1-2): EPEVTQTPSHQVTQMGQEVILRCVPISNHLYFYWYRQILGQKVEFLVSFYNNEISEKSEIFDDQFSVERPDGSNFTLKIRSTKLEDSAMYFCASTTGSYGYTFGSGTRLTVV.

CDR3 DNA sequence: TGTGCCAGCAGCTTCGTCTTAGGACTAGCGGGAGGCGGGGAGCTGTTTTTT. Residues: CASSFVLGLAGGGELFF. The chain employs TRBV7-2 and TRBJ2-2; 14 bases match TRBD2. The CDR3 loop spans 17 amino acids. Germline CDR1 is SGHTA and CDR2 is FQGNSA. J was trimmed by 7 bases and V by 3 bases; bases with no gene match: 7.

This clone was counted only a few times. This chain links TRBV30 with TRBJ2-5; TRBD2 agrees at 7 bases. CDR3 size: 13 residues. The V gene end was trimmed by 0 bases and the J gene end by 9 bases; junction bases not matched to a gene: 7. Germline-derived CDR1 and CDR2 are GTSNPN and SVGIG (reference sequence). CDR3: CAWSVQRGRAQYF. The CDR3 DNA follows: TGTGCCTGGAGTGTACAGCGCGGGAGAGCCCAGTACTTC.

By share of the sample, this clone is medium-sized. The genes are TRBV14 and TRBJ2-1, with TRBD2 matching over 10 bases. V trimming: 0 bases; J trimming: 10 bases; junction bases outside the gene matches: 9. The CDR3 runs 16 residues. Germline loops: CDR1 SGHDN, CDR2 FVKESK. The CDR3 reads CASSQEVAGGPPEQFF. The CDR3 DNA reads TGTGCCAGCAGCCAAGAGGTAGCGGGGGGCCCCCCGGAGCAGTTCTTC.

V usage is TRBV18 and J usage is TRBJ2-7; TRBD1 matches at 7 bases. J gave up 3 bases and V 2 bases, and 7 bases lay outside the gene matches. The CDR3 spans 15 residues. Germline assignment: CDR1 KGHSH and CDR2 LQKENI. CDR3 DNA sequence: TGTGCCAGCTCACCAGCGACAGGGAGCTTCTACGAGCAGTACTTC. The encoded protein is CASSPATGSFYEQYF. Combining the CDR3 with reference TRBV18 and TRBJ2-7 gives the whole variable domain NAGVMQNPRHLVRRRGQEARLRCSPMKGHSHVYWYRQLPEEGLKFMVYLQKENIIDESGMPKERFSAEFPKEGPSILRIQQVVRGDSAAYFCASSPATGSFYEQYFGPGTRLTVT.

This chain connects TRBV6-5 to TRBJ2-5, with D possibly matching TRBD1 (6 bases). Germline V CDR1 and CDR2: MNHEY, SVGAGI. The CDR3 runs to 16 residues. V shed 0 bases and J shed 0 bases, with 11 bases lying between them. Here the CDR3 reads CASSYSIGTNQETQYF. CDR3 in DNA: TGTGCCAGCAGTTACTCCATCGGGACAAACCAAGAGACCCAGTACTTC.

The rearrangement links TRBV19 to TRBJ2-7; tentatively, D is TRBD2 (5 bases). Germline CDR1 and CDR2: LNHDA and SQIVND (reference sequence). Trimming took 10 bases from V and 5 from J, leaving 12 bases between them. CDR3 length: 11 residues. In DNA form, the CDR3 reads TGTGCCACCAAACTAGAGCACGAGCAGTACTTC. It is translated as CATKLEHEQYF. Full variable domain (rest looked up from reference TRBV19 and TRBJ2-7): DGGITQSPKYLFRKEGQNVTLSCEQNLNHDAMYWYRQDPGQGLRLIYYSQIVNDFQKGDIAEGYSVSREKKESFPLTVTSAQKNPTAFYLCATKLEHEQYFGPGTRLTVT.

CDR3 in DNA: TGTGCCAGTGGCCTGGGCTTACAGCCCCAGCATTTT. Amino acids: CASGLGLQPQHF. The V gene is TRBV19, the J gene TRBJ1-5; D is unclear. The CDR3 is made up of 12 amino acids. Trimming shortened V by 8 bases and J by 7 bases, and 12 bases separated the two germline ends. Per the germline V gene, CDR1 is LNHDA and CDR2 is SQIVND (reference sequence). Using reference TRBV19 and TRBJ1-5 for the parts outside the CDR3, the full variable domain is DGGITQSPKYLFRKEGQNVTLSCEQNLNHDAMYWYRQDPGQGLRLIYYSQIVNDFQKGDIAEGYSVSREKKESFPLTVTSAQKNPTAFYLCASGLGLQPQHFGDGTRLSIL.

The chain has TRBV18 and TRBJ1-5, with 9 nucleotides matching TRBD1. The CDR3 spans 15 residues. Trimming took 3 bases from V and 0 from J; bases not matched to a gene: 0. Germline V gives CDR1 KGHSH, CDR2 LQKENI. CDR3 loop: CASSPGQGSNQPQHF. The CDR3 bases are TGTGCCAGCTCACCGGGACAGGGTAGCAATCAGCCCCAGCATTTT.

This clone has only a few counts. The rearrangement uses TRBV5-6 and TRBJ1-1; possibly TRBD1 for D (6 bases). Between the trimmed V and J ends, which lost 5 bases and 5 bases, there was a span of 16 bases. Germline lookup yields CDR1 SGHDT and CDR2 YYEEEE. The CDR3 extends over 14 amino acids. The CDR3 sequence: CASSWTDLWTEAFF. The CDR3 DNA sequence: TGTGCCAGCAGTTGGACAGATCTATGGACTGAAGCTTTCTTT.

This clone was detected once. The chain joins TRBV9 to TRBJ1-5, with TRBD1 matching 11 bases. The V gene's germline CDR1 is SGDLS and CDR2 YYNGEE. V lost 4 bases and J lost 1; bases outside the gene matches: 4. The CDR3 has 16 residues. The CDR3 loop reads CASSQGQGDSNQPQHF. CDR3 in DNA: TGTGCCAGCAGCCAGGGACAGGGGGACAGCAATCAGCCCCAGCATTTT.

The chain combines TRBV7-2 with TRBJ2-7, with TRBD1 matching over 9 bases. Germline loops: CDR1 SGHTA, CDR2 FQGNSA. After removal of 0 bases from V and 2 bases from J, the junction contained 8 bases not matched to a gene. The CDR3 is made up of 17 amino acids. CDR3 sequence reads: CASSLARSGTGTYEQYF. The CDR3 nucleotides read TGTGCCAGCAGCTTAGCGCGCTCCGGGACAGGGACCTACGAGCAGTACTTC.

On this clone: One end of the junction varies from germline; a read error may be responsible. V and J are TRBV5-6 and TRBJ2-5; 9 bases line up with TRBD2. The CDR3 runs to 16 residues. Germline V gene data show CDR1 as SGHDT and CDR2 as YYEEEE. As DNA, the CDR3 is TGTGCCAGCAGCCAGACTAGCGGAATATATCAAGGGACCCAGTACTTC. As protein: CASSQTSGIYQGTQYF.

The sample holds one count of this clone. The rearrangement links TRBV24-1 to TRBJ2-3; TRBD1 is a possible D gene (6 bases). CDR3 length equals 16 residues. V lost 3 bases and J 0 bases, leaving 12 bases between the germline ends. Germline values: CDR1 KGHDR, CDR2 SFDVKD. The CDR3 region has the DNA TGTGCCACCAGTGATCTCAGGGGCCATAGCACAGATACGCAGTATTTT. Amino acid sequence: CATSDLRGHSTDTQYF.

The V call is TRBV14, the J call TRBJ2-7, with TRBD1 matching over 9 bases. There are 15 residues in the CDR3. Unmatched junction bases numbered 11, after V lost 5 bases and J lost 6 bases. Germline CDR1 reads SGHDN; CDR2 reads FVKESK. The CDR3 DNA reads as TGTGCCAGCAGCTCCACCCCCGGGACAGGGACCGAGCAGTACTTC. It is translated as CASSSTPGTGTEQYF.